This T cell receptor beta chain was documented in a study of T cell clonality in common variable immunodeficiency. Broader study findings: TCRbeta clonality was increased in CVID versus healthy controls. In common variable immunodeficiency, TCR beta chains reportedly carried fewer deletions and N-nucleotide insertions.

This clone was detected many times. Antigen specificity is unknown. Read data end 3 residues before the CDR3 end; the end is taken from the germline J gene. This CDR3 has 17 residues. The germline CDR1 and CDR2 sequences are MNHEY and SVGEGT. V lost 5 bases and J lost 2; bases outside the gene matches: 11. Control and CVID samples contributed equal amounts of genomic DNA. Sequenced by immunoSEQ multiplex PCR; TCRdb stores in-frame clones only, minus some. Recorded here are about 21,000 clones, none singletons. Aged roughly 9 to 65 years, CVID subjects averaged about 40 years old. The V gene is TRBV6-2 or TRBV6-3, the J gene TRBJ2-4, with 8 bases lining up with TRBD2. The clonotype comes from a human donor with common variable immunodeficiency. Specimen: peripheral blood mononuclear cells. CDR3 residues: CASSQLGGGRSKNIQYF. The CDR3 bases that were read are TGTGCCAGCAGTCAACTGGGCGGGGGGCGCTCCAAAAACATT.